The 27 T cell receptor beta chains given below trace back to one sample, sequenced in a study of shared clonotypes between healthy human individuals. Generated by immunoSEQ multiplex PCR, the TCRdb table keeps only in-frame clones and is missing some. Of a few million clones listed, around 93% are singletons. Sequencing was performed on naive CD4+ T cells from PBMCs. The subset denotes: CD45RA+ positively selected. The receptors were sampled from a man younger than 30 in good health. Some clones in this sample may be carry-over from other donors' samples.

This sequence joins TRBV2 and TRBJ2-3; 8 bases match TRBD1. CDR3 length: 15 amino acids. V trimming: 6 bases; J trimming: 0 bases; junction bases outside the gene matches: 5. The germline V gene has CDR1 SNHLY and CDR2 FYNNEI. CDR3 amino acids: CASRGQGASTDTQYF. As DNA, the CDR3 is TGTGCCAGCAGAGGGCAGGGGGCGAGCACAGATACGCAGTATTTT.

The rearrangement uses TRBV28 and TRBJ2-7, with no clear D. The CDR3 has 13 residues. The ends were cut back, 5 bases at V and 3 bases at J, with 11 bases in the middle. CDR1 and CDR2 (germline): MDHEN, SYDVKM. CDR3 sequence: CASSRPWGYEQYF. The CDR3 DNA reads as TGTGCCAGCAGTAGACCCTGGGGCTACGAGCAGTACTTC.

The V and J genes are TRBV30 and TRBJ1-2; D remains unclear. The CDR3 is 13 amino acids. Germline V gene sequence: CDR1 GTSNPN, CDR2 SVGIG (reference sequence). V was clipped by 0 bases and J by 1 base, with 6 bases between them. The CDR3 DNA sequence: TGTGCCTGGAGTGTAGGCCGTAACTATGGCTACACCTTC. Its translation is CAWSVGRNYGYTF.

The gene calls are TRBV30 and TRBJ2-3, with D maybe TRBD2 (5 bases). The CDR3 extends over 11 amino acids. Germline V gene sequence: CDR1 GTSNPN, CDR2 SVGIG (reference sequence). The ends were cut back, 6 bases at V and 8 bases at J, with 12 bases in the middle. The CDR3 loop is CACLAVSTQYF. DNA of the CDR3: TGTGCCTGCCTAGCAGTGTCTACGCAGTATTTT. The full variable domain, rest sourced from reference TRBV30 and TRBJ2-3, is SQTIHQWPATLVQPVGSPLSLECTVEGTSNPNLYWYRQAAGRGLQLLFYSVGIGQISSEVPQNLSASRPQDRQFILSSKKLLLSDSGFYLCACLAVSTQYFGPGTRLTVL.

This chain links TRBV5-1 with TRBJ2-1, with a possible D match to TRBD2 (5 bases). This CDR3 region has 15 residues. The germline gives CDR1 SGHRS, CDR2 YFSETQ. Trimming took 1 base from V and 7 from J, leaving 15 bases between them. The CDR3 coding sequence is TGCGCCAGCAGCTTGACGGTAACCACGGGAAATGAGCAGTTCTTC. Translating it yields CASSLTVTTGNEQFF.

CDR3 in amino acids: CASSKRLTGGNEQYF. In nucleotides, the CDR3 is TGTGCCAGCAGTAAACGCCTCACAGGGGGTAACGAGCAGTACTTC. The chain uses TRBV7-2 and TRBJ2-7; 8 bases fit TRBD1. The length of the CDR3 is 15 residues. V trimming: 6 bases; J trimming: 5 bases; junction bases outside the gene matches: 12. Per the germline V gene, CDR1 is SGHTA and CDR2 is FQGNSA.

The chain combines TRBV27 with TRBJ2-5; 10 bases map to TRBD2. The germline V gene encodes CDR1 MNHEY and CDR2 SMNVEV (reference sequence). Losses at the gene ends were 8 bases for V and 3 bases for J; bases not matched to a gene: 15. CDR3 length equals 17 residues. The CDR3 loop reads CASGVLLAGRLKETQYF. CDR3 nucleotides: TGTGCCAGCGGGGTTTTACTAGCGGGAAGGTTGAAAGAGACCCAGTACTTC.

This chain links TRBV9 with TRBJ2-3; 8 bases map to TRBD2. With V trimmed by 0 bases and J by 6 bases, 9 bases remained unmatched. Germline CDR1 is SGDLS and CDR2 is YYNGEE. The CDR3 length is 16 residues. The CDR3, as DNA: TGTGCCAGCAGCGTAGGGCGGGAGGCTCGGTGGGATACGCAGTATTTT. Translation gives CASSVGREARWDTQYF.

This chain joins TRBV28 and TRBJ2-3, with 12 bases fitting TRBD2. This CDR3 comprises 19 residues. V shed 5 bases and J 4 bases; nucleotides not matched to a gene: 16. Germline CDR1 MDHEN, CDR2 SYDVKM. The CDR3 here is CASSTPHGLAGWKPDTQYF. CDR3 in DNA: TGTGCCAGCAGTACCCCCCACGGACTAGCGGGATGGAAGCCAGATACGCAGTATTTT.

The CDR3 DNA follows: TGTGCCAGCAGCTCTAACAGGCCGGTGAACACCGGGGAGCTGTTTTTT. This translates into CASSSNRPVNTGELFF. The V call is TRBV27, the J call TRBJ2-2; a possible D gene is TRBD1 (5 bases). Germline CDR1 reads MNHEY; CDR2 reads SMNVEV (reference sequence). Trimming took off 6 bases at V and 1 base at J, with 15 bases between the two ends. The CDR3 is made up of 16 amino acids.

The rearrangement joins TRBV30 to TRBJ2-1, with D possibly matching TRBD2 (5 bases). Germline V gene sequence: CDR1 GTSNPN, CDR2 SVGIG (reference sequence). The length of the CDR3 is 12 residues. V gave up 2 bases and J gave up 8 bases, with 10 bases separating them. CDR3 loop: CAWSQEADEQFF. CDR3 DNA sequence: TGTGCCTGGAGTCAGGAAGCGGATGAGCAGTTCTTC.

This chain connects TRBV9 to TRBJ2-7; 8 nucleotides match TRBD2. The V and J ends lost 0 bases and 0 bases, in that order; junction bases with no gene match: 5. The CDR3 has 16 amino acids. Germline assignment: CDR1 SGDLS and CDR2 YYNGEE. The CDR3, as DNA: TGTGCCAGCAGCGTAGGAGGTAGCGGGAACTCCTACGAGCAGTACTTC. Encoded protein: CASSVGGSGNSYEQYF.

The table lists this clone with a few counts. V and J are TRBV2 and TRBJ1-5; no definite D call. The CDR3 runs to 12 residues. CDR1 SNHLY and CDR2 FYNNEI come from the germline V gene. Trimming took off 5 bases at V and 13 bases at J, with 15 bases between the two ends. In DNA form, the CDR3 reads TGTGCCAGCAGTACCGGGCCCCGTTCTCAGCATTTT. This encodes CASSTGPRSQHF.

V usage is TRBV14 and J usage is TRBJ2-1; no definite D call. V lost 1 base to trimming and J lost 3 bases, with 7 bases between them. The CDR3 consists of 14 residues. Germline CDR1 and CDR2: SGHDN and FVKESK. The CDR3: CASSQGPFYNEQFF. For the CDR3, the DNA is TGTGCCAGCAGCCAAGGCCCCTTCTACAATGAGCAGTTCTTC.

The rearrangement uses TRBV30 and TRBJ2-7, with D unresolved. The germline V gene has CDR1 GTSNPN and CDR2 SVGIG (reference sequence). There are 13 residues in the CDR3. Trimming pared 2 bases from V and 2 bases from J, leaving 10 bases between. The DNA of the CDR3 is TGTGCCTGGAGTCCCATCCGCACCTACGAGCAGTACTTC. Translating gives CAWSPIRTYEQYF.

Notes on this clone: Other nucleotide sequences in the sample specify the same CDR3. The J gene is TRBJ2-7, the V gene TRBV7-9; D gene ambiguous. This CDR3 spans 15 amino acids. Germline V gene data show CDR1 as SEHNR and CDR2 as FQNEAQ (reference sequence). Trimming took off 5 bases at V and 2 bases at J, with 16 bases between the two ends. The CDR3 DNA is TGTGCCAGCAGCCTGGGCCAAAGGTTACCCTACGAGCAGTACTTC. Residues: CASSLGQRLPYEQYF.

The chain has TRBV4-1 and TRBJ2-3; perhaps TRBD1 as D (5 bases). This CDR3 comprises 14 residues. Looked up from germline, CDR1 is MGHRA and CDR2 is YSYEKL. The ends were cut back, 7 bases at V and 6 bases at J, with 17 bases in the middle. CDR3 DNA: TGCGCCAGCACAAAAGGGGTCCAGATGGATACGCAGTATTTT. Its protein is CASTKGVQMDTQYF.

The rearrangement joins TRBV29-1 to TRBJ2-1; 13 bases align to TRBD2. From germline, CDR1 is SQVTM and CDR2 ANQGSEA. The CDR3 sequence is 15 residues long. The junction had 2 bases not matched to a gene; V was cut back by 1 base and J by 5 bases. The CDR3 bases are TGCAGCGTTGAAGCCGGGACTAGCGGGAACAATGAGCAGTTCTTC. It translates to CSVEAGTSGNNEQFF.

V is TRBV5-4 and J is TRBJ2-3; no reliable D call. The CDR3 sequence is 14 residues long. Germline V gene data show CDR1 as SGHNT and CDR2 as YYREEE (reference sequence). Trimming took off 1 base at V and 2 bases at J, with 8 bases between the two ends. CDR3 sequence (DNA): TGTGCCAGCAGCTTGCCCAGTTACACAGATACGCAGTATTTT. It is translated as CASSLPSYTDTQYF. Looking up the rest from reference TRBV5-4 and TRBJ2-3 gives the full variable domain: ETGVTQSPTHLIKTRGQQVTLRCSSQSGHNTVSWYQQALGQGPQFIFQYYREEENGRGNFPPRFSGLQFPNYSSELNVNALELDDSALYLCASSLPSYTDTQYFGPGTRLTVL.

V gene TRBV29-1 combines with J gene TRBJ1-3; the D gene is possibly TRBD1 (6 bases). V was pared by 7 bases and J by 0 bases, with 13 bases between. The CDR3 spans 14 residues. Germline CDR1 is SQVTM and CDR2 is ANQGSEA. This chain's CDR3 is CSAWGGLSGNTIYF. CDR3 nucleotides: TGCAGCGCCTGGGGGGGGCTCTCTGGAAACACCATATATTTT. The full variable domain, completed using reference TRBV29-1 and TRBJ1-3, is SAVISQKPSRDICQRGTSLTIQCQVDSQVTMMFWYRQQPGQSLTLIATANQGSEATYESGFVIDKFPISRPNLTFSTLTVSNMSPEDSSIYLCSAWGGLSGNTIYFGEGSWLTVV.

The chain combines TRBV19 with TRBJ1-1; 8 bases match TRBD1. The V gene's germline CDR1 is LNHDA and CDR2 SQIVND (reference sequence). After removal of 7 bases from V and 0 bases from J, the junction contained 4 bases not matched to a gene. The CDR3 extends over 14 amino acids. In DNA form, the CDR3 reads TGTGCCAGTACCCCGGGACAGGTGAACACTGAAGCTTTCTTT. Its protein is CASTPGQVNTEAFF.

V usage is TRBV6-9 and J usage is TRBJ2-7, with TRBD2 identical over 14 bases. The J segment lost 6 bases and the V segment lost 2 bases, leaving 12 bases of the junction unmatched. The CDR3 loop spans 18 amino acids. The germline CDR1 and CDR2 sequences are MNHGY and SVAAGI. CDR3 residues: CASSYNQWGTSGSFEQYF. CDR3 coding DNA: TGTGCCAGCAGTTATAATCAATGGGGGACTAGCGGGAGTTTCGAGCAGTACTTC.

The genes are TRBV9 and TRBJ1-2; no clear D gene. Per the germline V gene, CDR1 is SGDLS and CDR2 is YYNGEE. The CDR3 consists of 15 residues. V lost 4 bases to trimming and J lost 4 bases, with 17 bases between them. CDR3: CASSPWRGAPYGYTF. The CDR3 DNA is TGTGCCAGCAGCCCGTGGCGGGGAGCACCCTATGGCTACACCTTC.

The chain has TRBV11-3 and TRBJ2-7; 9 bases are shared with TRBD2. CDR3 length equals 15 residues. Germline V gives CDR1 SGHNT, CDR2 YENEEA. J lost 6 bases, V lost 1 base, and 7 bases had no gene match. As DNA, the CDR3 is TGTGCCAGCAGCTTAGGGGGTAGCGGGAGCTCCGAGCAGTACTTC. Translating it yields CASSLGGSGSSEQYF.

The chain carries TRBV28 and TRBJ2-6, with D hard to call. This CDR3 spans 15 amino acids. CDR1 and CDR2 (germline): MDHEN, SYDVKM. Trimming removed 7 bases at V and 0 bases at J, with 10 bases between. Here the CDR3 reads CASTRFRSGANVLTF. The CDR3, as DNA: TGTGCCAGCACCAGGTTCCGCTCTGGGGCCAACGTCCTGACTTTC.

The V call is TRBV28, the J call TRBJ2-7; no definite D call. Germline assignment: CDR1 MDHEN and CDR2 SYDVKM. The CDR3 is 13 amino acids. The V end was cut by 4 bases, the J end by 4 bases, with 11 bases between. The CDR3 reads CASSSSPSYEQYF. The CDR3, as DNA: TGTGCCAGCAGTTCCTCCCCCTCGTACGAGCAGTACTTC. The full variable domain, rest sourced from reference TRBV28 and TRBJ2-7, is DVKVTQSSRYLVKRTGEKVFLECVQDMDHENMFWYRQDPGLGLRLIYFSYDVKMKEKGDIPEGYSVSREKKERFSLILESASTNQTSMYLCASSSSPSYEQYFGPGTRLTVT.

Concerning this clone: In the same sample, other DNA sequences code for this CDR3. The chain combines TRBV27 with TRBJ2-1; no clear D. The germline gives CDR1 MNHEY, CDR2 SMNVEV (reference sequence). V was shortened by 0 bases and J by 6 bases, with 3 bases between the two germline ends. This CDR3 region has 12 residues. This CDR3 is CASSLSGNEQFF. The CDR3 bases are TGTGCCAGCAGTTTATCCGGCAATGAGCAGTTCTTC.